This TCR beta chain was sequenced during a study of early T cells in non-severe SARS-CoV-2 infection (dated by TCRdb to the early 2020s). With respect to the entire study: TCR sequencing used bulk RNA from unsorted whole blood, so alpha and beta chains could not be paired. General conclusions and limits of the study: VDJdb matching was skewed toward anti-spike CD8 responses and likely underestimated virus-specific expansions by missing private and CD4 specificities.

A word on this clonotype: Its antigen specificity is not known. Base qualities were left out, and no much larger clone turns up one base away.

Library method: 5' RACE. Sequencing took place on a NextSeq 500. In the TCR library protocol, unique molecular identifiers were attached to individual cDNA molecules to correct for PCR bias and sequencing error. TCR alpha and beta chains were both sequenced, and the abundances of alpha and beta sequences in each sample were closely correlated with each other. In the source study's methods: Decombinator V4 was used to annotate TCR sequences for V gene, J gene and CDR3. TCRs were defined as expanded if a significant change between any two time points was detected under a Poisson model with p below 0.0001. TCR abundances were normalised to the total number of TCRs sequenced per sample and were expressed as counts per million. TRAV1-2 paired with TRAJ12, TRAJ20 or TRAJ33 defined MAIT TCRs, while TRAV10 paired with TRAJ18 defined iNKT TCRs. A search of VDJdb, accessed on 1 November 2021, was run for TCRs annotated to CMV, EBV and SARS-CoV-2, with TCRs annotated for multiple antigens excluded. TCRdb trimmed the raw reads at Q25, called clones with MiXCR and kept productive beta chains. Here each entry gathers all rows of one CDR3 protein and keeps the most common genes and DNA. What appears here as the V and J calls and clone size reflects TCRdb's work, not the paper's. The sample table lists fewer than 80,000 distinct CDR3 sequences, 11% of them with a count of one. 12% of the sample rests with the top ten.

In the germline V gene, CDR1 corresponds to LGHNT and CDR2 to FRNRAP. The CDR3 numbers 14 residues from cysteine through phenylalanine. Only the CDR3 DNA is retained, 42 bases long and in frame from the first base. Trimming takes 3 bases from V and 0 bases from J, and the germline ends sit 8 bases apart. Set within a cohort of healthcare workers in London, UK, this nested case-control study involved weekly PCR testing of nasopharyngeal swabs along with blood sampling. Healthcare workers were enrolled in the week of the UK lockdown, from 23 to 31 March 2020, and were followed every week for up to 16 weeks.

Sequenced material: whole blood, taken at baseline. This TCR was sampled from an adult who was a healthcare worker with PCR-confirmed SARS-CoV-2 infection or an uninfected control (not recorded which). The chain is assembled from TRBV12-5 and TRBJ1-1, with no reliable assignment of the D segment. The CDR3 region: CASGFVRMNTEAFF. The DNA sequence reads TGTGCTAGTGGTTTTGTACGGATGAACACTGAAGCTTTCTTT.